This T cell receptor (beta chain) was obtained from a study of blood T cells in healthy people across ages. This CDR3 spans 18 amino acids. Germline assignment: CDR1 SNHLY and CDR2 FYNNEI. V trimming: 5 bases; J trimming: 7 bases; junction bases outside the gene matches: 16. Primers used in a second PCR of roughly 6 to 12 cycles were a sample-barcoded 5' primer and a J-beta primer mix. MiXCR, applied by TCRdb to the 5' RACE reads, yields one record per CDR3 protein. This sample has more than 650,000 distinct CDR3 sequences, with roughly 20% found just once. The source material was blood. The source is a man aged 65 to 79 in good health. The rearrangement links TRBV2 to TRBJ2-3, with TRBD2 matching over 12 bases. The DNA for the CDR3 is TGTGCCAGCAGTCTAACTTTTACTAGCGGGGGGAGTGTAAATACGCAGTATTTT. It yields the protein CASSLTFTSGGSVNTQYF.